Each of the 9 T cell receptor beta chains below was sequenced from the same sample in a study of human T cells and chemical hapten exposure. Indicated time point: patch test 2, 6 weeks after DPC sensitization. The treatment was: therapeutic diphenylcyclopropenone sensitization with weekly scalp DPC. TCRdb processed the RACE reads anew with MiXCR; each CDR3 protein has one entry. The sample contains about 140,000 distinct CDR3 sequences, 12% of which appear only once. The sequencing used whole blood, collected in connection with sensitization to the hapten diphenylcyclopropenone (DPC). The receptors were sampled from a woman between 45 and 60 years old with alopecia areata. Some clones in this sample may be carry-over from other donors' samples.

This clonotype was counted once. V usage is TRBV12-3 or TRBV12-4 and J usage is TRBJ2-7, with TRBD2 as a possible D gene (6 bases). The CDR3 totals 13 residues. Between the trimmed V and J ends, which lost 6 bases and 4 bases, there was a span of 13 bases. CDR3 DNA sequence: TGTGCCAGCAGACCGGGACTCAAATACGAGCAGTACTTC. Encoded protein: CASRPGLKYEQYF.

This clonotype was counted at least ten times. V gene TRBV18 combines with J gene TRBJ2-3; 13 nucleotides align to TRBD2. This CDR3 is built from 18 residues. The germline V gene has CDR1 KGHSH and CDR2 LQKENI. The V segment lost 2 bases and the J segment 3 bases; nucleotides outside the gene matches: 8. The CDR3: CASSPAPGLAGATDTQYF. As DNA, the CDR3 is TGTGCCAGCTCACCAGCCCCCGGACTAGCGGGAGCGACAGATACGCAGTATTTT.

This clonotype was picked up many times. The J gene is TRBJ1-1, the V gene TRBV29-1; the match to TRBD1 covers 7 bases. V gave up 4 bases and J gave up 5 bases; unmatched junction bases: 10. This CDR3 is 14 amino acids long. The germline V gene encodes CDR1 SQVTM and CDR2 ANQGSEA. CDR3 DNA: TGCAGCGTTGGGCCAGGGGGAAGGGAAACTGAAGCTTTCTTT. Translation: CSVGPGGRETEAFF.

This clonotype has a handful of counts. In DNA form, the CDR3 reads TGTGCCAGCAGGACTGACAGGGGGGAAGCCACTGAAGCTTTCTTT. Its translation: CASRTDRGEATEAFF. The rearrangement uses TRBV5-5 and TRBJ1-1; 9 bases are shared with TRBD1. Losses at the gene ends were 5 bases for V and 4 bases for J; bases not matched to a gene: 9. Germline lookup yields CDR1 SGHKS and CDR2 YYEKEE (reference sequence). The CDR3 is 15 amino acids.

The chain recombines TRBV3-1 with TRBJ2-3; no clear D gene. Germline CDR1 reads LGHDT; CDR2 reads YNNKEL (reference sequence). The CDR3 totals 13 residues. V was cut by 2 bases and J by 5 bases, with 8 bases left in between. CDR3 nucleotide sequence: TGTGCCAGCAGCCAATTCCTAGTAGATACGCAGTATTTT. Protein sequence: CASSQFLVDTQYF.

This chain connects TRBV14 to TRBJ2-1, with 10 bases identical to TRBD1. The CDR3 extends over 13 amino acids. Germline values: CDR1 SGHDN, CDR2 FVKESK. Unmatched junction bases numbered 6, after V lost 1 base and J lost 15 bases. CDR3 nucleotide sequence: TGTGCCAGCAGCCAAGTGGGGACAGGGGAAAGGTTCTTC. This gives the protein CASSQVGTGERFF.

The chain combines TRBV20-1 with TRBJ2-2; D unresolved. There are 15 residues in the CDR3. The ends were cut back, 0 bases at V and 0 bases at J, with 8 bases in the middle. Germline-derived CDR1 and CDR2 are DFQATT and SNEGSKA (reference sequence). The CDR3 loop reads CSARERAPNTGELFF. Here the CDR3 DNA reads TGCAGTGCTAGAGAACGGGCTCCGAACACCGGGGAGCTGTTTTTT.

This clonotype was seen more than once but under ten times. The DNA for the CDR3 is TGTGCCAGTAGTATACAGCCTAGCGGGAGGATTGAGCAGTTCTTC. Its translation is CASSIQPSGRIEQFF. The chain joins TRBV19 to TRBJ2-1; 11 nucleotides align to TRBD2. From germline, CDR1 is LNHDA and CDR2 SQIVND (reference sequence). The V segment lost 2 bases and the J segment 9 bases; nucleotides outside the gene matches: 6. The CDR3 covers 15 residues.

The rearrangement joins TRBV20-1 to TRBJ2-4, with 10 positions matching TRBD2. CDR3 size: 16 residues. With V trimmed by 5 bases and J by 0 bases, 7 bases remained unmatched. Germline assignment: CDR1 DFQATT and CDR2 SNEGSKA (reference sequence). CDR3 sequence (DNA): TGCAGTGCTGCTCCACTAGCGGGGTTAGCCAAAAACATTCAGTACTTC. This gives the protein CSAAPLAGLAKNIQYF.